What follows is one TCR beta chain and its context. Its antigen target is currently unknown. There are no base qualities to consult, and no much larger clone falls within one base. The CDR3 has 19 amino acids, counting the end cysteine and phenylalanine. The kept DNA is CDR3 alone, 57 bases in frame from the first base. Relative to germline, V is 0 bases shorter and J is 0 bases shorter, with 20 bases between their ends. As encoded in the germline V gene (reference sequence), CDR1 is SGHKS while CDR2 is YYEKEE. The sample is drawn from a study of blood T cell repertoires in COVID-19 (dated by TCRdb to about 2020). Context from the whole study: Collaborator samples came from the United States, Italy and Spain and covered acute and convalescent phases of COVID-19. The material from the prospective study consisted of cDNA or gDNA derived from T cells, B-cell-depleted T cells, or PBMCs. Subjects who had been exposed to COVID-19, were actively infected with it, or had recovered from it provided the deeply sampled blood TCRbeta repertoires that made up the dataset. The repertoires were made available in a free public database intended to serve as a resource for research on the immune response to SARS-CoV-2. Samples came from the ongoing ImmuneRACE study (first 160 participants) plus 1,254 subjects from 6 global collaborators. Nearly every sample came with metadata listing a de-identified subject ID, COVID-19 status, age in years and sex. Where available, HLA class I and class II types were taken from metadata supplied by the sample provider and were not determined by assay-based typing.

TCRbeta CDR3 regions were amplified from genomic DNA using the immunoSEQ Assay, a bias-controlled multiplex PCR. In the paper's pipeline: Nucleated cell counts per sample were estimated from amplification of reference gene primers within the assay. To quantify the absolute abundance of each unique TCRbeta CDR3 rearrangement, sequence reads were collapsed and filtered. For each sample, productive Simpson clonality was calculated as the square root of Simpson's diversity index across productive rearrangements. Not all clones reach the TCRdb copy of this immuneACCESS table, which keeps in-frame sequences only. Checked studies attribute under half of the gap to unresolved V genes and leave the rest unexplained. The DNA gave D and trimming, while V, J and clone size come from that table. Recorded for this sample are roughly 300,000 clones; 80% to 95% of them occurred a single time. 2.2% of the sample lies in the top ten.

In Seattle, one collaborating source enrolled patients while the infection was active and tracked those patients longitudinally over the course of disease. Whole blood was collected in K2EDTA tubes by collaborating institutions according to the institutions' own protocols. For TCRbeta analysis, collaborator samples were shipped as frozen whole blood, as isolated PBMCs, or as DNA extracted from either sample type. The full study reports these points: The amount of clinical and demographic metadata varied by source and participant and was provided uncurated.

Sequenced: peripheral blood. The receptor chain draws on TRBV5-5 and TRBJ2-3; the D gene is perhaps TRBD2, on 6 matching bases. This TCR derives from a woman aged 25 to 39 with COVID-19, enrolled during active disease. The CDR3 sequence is CASSLVVVIAEVSTDTQYF. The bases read TGTGCCAGCAGCTTGGTTGTCGTAATAGCGGAAGTTAGCACAGATACGCAGTATTTT.